Sequencing of this T cell receptor (beta chain) was carried out in a study of T cell repertoires in aging, cancer and after chemotherapy. Regarding the study as a whole: Rebound thymic output was suggested by rising median generation probability during chemotherapy in each cancer cohort. Untreated cancer patients had significantly lower blood TCR diversity than age-matched healthy donors.

TRB rearrangements spanning V, D and J were amplified using mixed TRB-A/B primers. MiXCR, run by TCRdb on the multiplex PCR reads, gives a single entry per CDR3 protein. Of 3,600 or so distinct CDR3 sequences listed, 25% to 35% are singletons. Peripheral blood genomic DNA, not sorted cells or RNA, was the template. Between the trimmed V and J ends, which lost 1 base and 4 bases, there was a span of 7 bases. CDR3 size: 14 residues. The sample holds a few counts of this clonotype. Its antigen is not identified. This TCR was recovered from a human donor with a solid tumor. J is TRBJ2-2 and V is TRBV12-3 or TRBV12-4, with D hard to call. The sample was blood. The CDR3 here is CASSLGTVTGELFF. The CDR3 DNA reads as TGTGCCAGCAGTTTAGGGACCGTCACCGGGGAGCTGTTTTTT.